Shown below are 27 T cell receptor beta chains from a single sample sequenced in a study of T-cell memory formation after mild COVID-19. TCRdb reprocessed the 5' RACE reads via MiXCR and lists one record per CDR3 protein. The sample yields roughly 130,000 distinct CDR3 sequences, approximately 17% seen once. Sequenced input: PBMCs or a T cell subset sorted from them (not recorded which). All receptors come from a man aged 18 to 29 who had mild COVID-19 (a few samples of this study predate the infection). Cell type and time point are not known.

V gene TRBV10-3 combines with J gene TRBJ1-5; D is unresolved. Germline loops: CDR1 ENHRY, CDR2 SYGVKD. The CDR3 sequence is 16 residues long. Trimming cost V 2 bases and J 1 base, with 12 bases left between them. The CDR3 protein is CAISEGPRGSNQPQHF. The CDR3 DNA follows: TGTGCCATCAGTGAGGGCCCCAGAGGGAGCAATCAGCCCCAGCATTTT.

This clonotype was recorded at least ten times. The chain joins TRBV5-1 to TRBJ2-3; 11 bases are shared with TRBD2. The CDR3 covers 17 residues. CDR1 and CDR2 from the germline V gene are SGHRS and YFSETQ. Trimming cost V 3 bases and J 2 bases; bases outside gene matches: 8. The CDR3 DNA reads TGCGCCAGCAGCTCGCATAGCGGGGGGGGACTCACAGATACGCAGTATTTT. Translation: CASSSHSGGGLTDTQYF.

This clonotype has only a few counts. The V gene is TRBV7-7, the J gene TRBJ2-5; tentative D call: TRBD1 (6 bases). Trimming removed 3 bases from V and 6 bases from J, with 11 bases in between. From germline, CDR1 is SSHAT and CDR2 FNYEAQ (reference sequence). The CDR3 is 13 amino acids. The CDR3 nucleotides are TGTGCCAGCAGCTTGGACAGAGCGAAGACCCAGTACTTC. Translating it yields CASSLDRAKTQYF.

Regarding this clonotype: Germline is not matched at one junction end, which may reflect a read error. V is TRBV18 and J is TRBJ1-1, with a tentative D call TRBD1 (5 bases). This CDR3 spans 15 amino acids. CDR1 and CDR2 (germline): KGHSH, LQKENI. The CDR3 protein is CVSSRLSGNYAEAFF. The CDR3 region has the DNA TGTGTCAGCTCACGGCTTTCAGGGAATTACGCTGAAGCTTTCTTT.

The chain uses TRBV20-1 and TRBJ2-1; 9 bases fit TRBD2. The germline V gene encodes CDR1 DFQATT and CDR2 SNEGSKA (reference sequence). The CDR3 totals 14 residues. The ends lost 5 bases at V and 5 bases at J; junction bases unmatched: 7. CDR3 nucleotide sequence: TGCAGTGCTGGGATAGCGGGGGCAAACAATGAGCAGTTCTTC. Translated, it gives CSAGIAGANNEQFF.

This clonotype was seen only a few times. The chain links TRBV2 to TRBJ2-7; possibly TRBD1 or TRBD2 for D (5 bases each). The V and J ends lost 2 bases and 10 bases respectively, with 12 bases between them. This CDR3 spans 12 amino acids. From germline, CDR1 is SNHLY and CDR2 FYNNEI. The CDR3 region is CASSEYVGPQYF. The CDR3 nucleotides are TGTGCCAGCAGTGAATACGTGGGACCCCAGTACTTC.

CDR3 sequence reads: CASSSRGDMANYGYTF. DNA of the CDR3: TGTGCCAGCAGTTCCCGGGGGGATATGGCTAACTATGGCTACACCTTC. The chain recombines TRBV12-3 or TRBV12-4 with TRBJ1-2; TRBD1 might be the D (5 bases). Trimming shortened V by 4 bases and J by 0 bases, and 15 bases separated the two germline ends. This CDR3 is built from 16 residues.

This clonotype came up a few times. The chain is built from TRBV7-2 and TRBJ2-5, with 7 nucleotides matching TRBD1. Germline V gene sequence: CDR1 SGHTA, CDR2 FQGNSA. CDR3 length equals 16 residues. V lost 1 base and J lost 1; bases outside the gene matches: 6. The CDR3 protein is CASSLGLRGSQETQYF. The CDR3 DNA follows: TGTGCCAGCAGCTTAGGTCTCAGGGGGAGCCAAGAGACCCAGTACTTC. Variable domain in full (rest from reference TRBV7-2 and TRBJ2-5): GAGVSQSPSNKVTEKGKDVELRCDPISGHTALYWYRQSLGQGLEFLIYFQGNSAPDKSGLPSDRFSAERTGGSVSTLTIQRTQQEDSAVYLCASSLGLRGSQETQYFGPGTRLLVL.

This clonotype was detected only a few times. This chain links TRBV7-6 with TRBJ2-7, with D unresolved. CDR3 size: 13 residues. V was cut by 5 bases and J by 3 bases, with 11 bases left in between. Germline V gene lookup returns CDR1 SGHVS and CDR2 FNYEAQ. The CDR3 coding sequence is TGTGCCAGCAGCGTAACAGACGGCTACGAGCAGTACTTC. The encoded protein is CASSVTDGYEQYF.

The chain carries TRBV5-1 and TRBJ1-4; D might be TRBD1 (5 bases). Germline CDR1 is SGHRS and CDR2 is YFSETQ. CDR3 length: 14 amino acids. V lost 4 bases and J 8 bases, leaving 15 bases between the germline ends. DNA for the CDR3: TGCGCCAGCAGCCAACAGGTGACGAAGGAAAAACTGTTTTTT. Protein product: CASSQQVTKEKLFF.

The chain has TRBV18 and TRBJ1-2; TRBD1 is a possible D gene (5 bases). The CDR3 totals 15 residues. Trimming removed 5 bases at V and 5 bases at J, with 18 bases between. Germline-derived CDR1 and CDR2 are KGHSH and LQKENI. The CDR3 DNA reads as TGTGCCAGCTCATTCCTCGGCGGGGGGGAATATGGCTACACCTTC. Translated, it gives CASSFLGGGEYGYTF.

This clonotype has a handful of counts. The V and J genes are TRBV25-1 and TRBJ2-4, with TRBD2 matching over 8 bases. In germline, CDR1 is MGHDK, CDR2 SYGVNS. The V gene end was trimmed by 7 bases and the J gene end by 6 bases; junction bases not matched to a gene: 11. This CDR3 comprises 15 residues. CDR3 region: CASIDSRGGGNIQYF. The CDR3 DNA reads as TGTGCCAGCATTGACTCCCGGGGGGGCGGAAACATTCAGTACTTC.

The V gene is TRBV7-2, the J gene TRBJ1-6, with D perhaps TRBD1 (5 bases). V was clipped by 3 bases and J by 8 bases, with 11 bases between them. The CDR3 has 14 amino acids. In germline, CDR1 is SGHTA, CDR2 FQGNSA. The chain's CDR3 is CASSFRGVDSPLHF. The DNA for the CDR3 is TGTGCCAGCAGCTTCCGGGGGGTGGATTCACCCCTCCACTTT. Variable domain in full (rest from reference TRBV7-2 and TRBJ1-6): GAGVSQSPSNKVTEKGKDVELRCDPISGHTALYWYRQSLGQGLEFLIYFQGNSAPDKSGLPSDRFSAERTGGSVSTLTIQRTQQEDSAVYLCASSFRGVDSPLHFGNGTRLTVT.

This clonotype was counted a few times. This chain connects TRBV30 to TRBJ2-1; the D gene could be TRBD1 or TRBD2 (6 bases each). This CDR3 spans 13 amino acids. V gave up 3 bases and J gave up 12 bases, with 18 bases separating them. In germline, CDR1 is GTSNPN, CDR2 SVGIG (reference sequence). CDR3 loop: CAWSDLAGGPQFF. CDR3 sequence (DNA): TGTGCCTGGAGCGACCTAGCTGGGGGGCCGCAGTTCTTC.

This clonotype was seen more than once but under ten times. The genes are TRBV5-6 and TRBJ2-3; D is unresolved. The V and J ends lost 4 bases and 5 bases respectively, with 8 bases between them. Germline V CDR1 and CDR2: SGHDT, YYEEEE. CDR3 length: 12 amino acids. In DNA, the CDR3 is TGTGCCAGCAGCCAATACAAAGATACGCAGTATTTT. Translation gives CASSQYKDTQYF. Using reference TRBV5-6 and TRBJ2-3 for the parts outside the CDR3, the full variable domain is DAGVTQSPTHLIKTRGQQVTLRCSPKSGHDTVSWYQQALGQGPQFIFQYYEEEERQRGNFPDRFSGHQFPNYSSELNVNALLLGDSALYLCASSQYKDTQYFGPGTRLTVL.

This clonotype was counted only a few times. The V call is TRBV6-5, the J call TRBJ2-6, with TRBD2 identical over 7 bases. The CDR3 is made up of 20 amino acids. After removal of 0 bases from V and 0 bases from J, the junction contained 11 bases not matched to a gene. The germline V gene has CDR1 MNHEY and CDR2 SVGAGI. The CDR3 is CASSYSSGRGRGSGANVLTF. As DNA, the CDR3 is TGTGCCAGCAGTTACTCATCAGGGCGTGGGAGGGGCTCTGGGGCCAACGTCCTGACTTTC.

This clonotype occurred many times. The genes are TRBV4-2 and TRBJ2-5; D is unclear. Trimming removed 2 bases from V and 5 bases from J, with 3 bases in between. Germline CDR1 LGHNA, CDR2 YNFKEQ. The CDR3 runs to 11 residues. The chain's CDR3 is CASSQWETQYF. CDR3 nucleotide sequence: TGTGCCAGCAGCCAATGGGAGACCCAGTACTTC.

This clonotype showed up just a few times. The chain combines TRBV11-2 with TRBJ1-5; no definite D call. This CDR3 is built from 15 residues. In germline, CDR1 is SGHAT, CDR2 FQNNGV. Trimming took off 3 bases at V and 5 bases at J, with 14 bases between the two ends. The CDR3 coding sequence is TGTGCCAGCAGCTTTAAAGGTCTGAAGGATCAGCCCCAGCATTTT. This encodes CASSFKGLKDQPQHF.

Of note for this clonotype: The germline gene is not matched at one end of the junction; a read error may be the cause. This rearrangement joins TRBV5-1 to TRBJ1-2; 7 positions agree with TRBD1. The CDR3 consists of 15 residues. Germline lookup yields CDR1 SGHRS and CDR2 YFSETQ. Written as DNA, the CDR3 is TGCGACAGCAGCAACGGACAGGTTTCATCCTATGGCTACACCTTC. It translates to CDSSNGQVSSYGYTF.

This clonotype was seen only once. The V call is TRBV6-2 or TRBV6-3, the J call TRBJ2-1; 9 positions agree with TRBD1. CDR1 and CDR2 from the germline V gene are MNHEY and SVGEGT. The CDR3 runs to 15 residues. V gave up 4 bases and J gave up 7 bases; unmatched junction bases: 8. CDR3 sequence reads: CASSSRDRDMNEQFF. CDR3 nucleotide sequence: TGTGCCAGCAGTTCCCGGGACAGGGACATGAATGAGCAGTTCTTC.

This clonotype was seen more than once but under ten times. This rearrangement joins TRBV4-3 to TRBJ1-1; D gene ambiguous. CDR3 length equals 14 residues. V dropped 0 bases and J dropped 6 bases, with 11 bases sitting between them. The germline gives CDR1 LGHNA, CDR2 YSLEER. Written as DNA, the CDR3 is TGCGCCAGCAGCCAAGAAAGATCCAGGCCTGAAGCTTTCTTT. It codes for CASSQERSRPEAFF.

The chain is built from TRBV4-3 and TRBJ2-5; D uncertain. Trimming stripped 0 bases from V and 5 bases from J, with 16 bases between. This CDR3 is 16 amino acids long. Per germline, CDR1 LGHNA and CDR2 YSLEER. The CDR3 DNA is TGCGCCAGCAGCCAAGATAGTGGCCTAGTCGGCGAGACCCAGTACTTC. Its translation is CASSQDSGLVGETQYF.

A remark on this clonotype: Given the absence of the conserved phenylalanine or tryptophan at the CDR3 end, a read error is likely. V is TRBV6-2 or TRBV6-3 and J is TRBJ2-1; D tentatively fits TRBD1 or TRBD2 (6 bases each). The V gene lost 6 bases and the J gene lost 10 bases, with 16 bases spanning the gap. The CDR3 contains 13 residues. Germline CDR1 reads MNHEY; CDR2 reads SVGEGT. The CDR3: CASSYRGRREQFL. The CDR3 nucleotides read TGTGCCAGCAGCTACCGGGGGCGTCGAGAGCAGTTCCTC.

The chain carries TRBV4-1 and TRBJ2-6; D call uncertain. Germline lookup yields CDR1 MGHRA and CDR2 YSYEKL. V was pared by 0 bases and J by 0 bases, with 15 bases between. The CDR3 spans 19 residues. CDR3 sequence reads: CASSQESPLGRSGANVLTF. CDR3 in DNA: TGCGCCAGCAGCCAAGAATCCCCATTAGGGCGCTCTGGGGCCAACGTCCTGACTTTC.

The sample holds a few counts of this clonotype. The V and J genes are TRBV6-2 or TRBV6-3 and TRBJ1-6; a possible D gene is TRBD1 (5 bases). V lost 1 base and J lost 10, with 5 bases in between. This CDR3 region has 12 residues. Germline V CDR1 and CDR2: MNHEY, SVGEGT. In DNA form, the CDR3 reads TGTGCCAGCAGTTACTGGGGGTCACCCCTCCACTTT. Amino acids: CASSYWGSPLHF.

V gene TRBV15 combines with J gene TRBJ1-5, with D possibly TRBD1 on 5 matching bases. Germline V lookup: CDR1 LNHNV, CDR2 YYDKDF (reference sequence). V was cut by 1 base and J by 5 bases, with 9 bases left in between. The CDR3 covers 14 residues. CDR3 sequence (DNA): TGTGCCACCAGCAGAGGGGGCAGAGATCAGCCCCAGCATTTT. It codes for CATSRGGRDQPQHF.

V usage is TRBV6-2 or TRBV6-3 and J usage is TRBJ1-5; no clear D gene. The CDR3 runs 14 residues. In germline, CDR1 is MNHEY, CDR2 SVGEGT. V was pared by 5 bases and J by 0 bases, with 8 bases between. The CDR3 DNA reads TGTGCCAGCAGTACACAGAATAGCAATCAGCCCCAGCATTTT. Protein sequence: CASSTQNSNQPQHF.